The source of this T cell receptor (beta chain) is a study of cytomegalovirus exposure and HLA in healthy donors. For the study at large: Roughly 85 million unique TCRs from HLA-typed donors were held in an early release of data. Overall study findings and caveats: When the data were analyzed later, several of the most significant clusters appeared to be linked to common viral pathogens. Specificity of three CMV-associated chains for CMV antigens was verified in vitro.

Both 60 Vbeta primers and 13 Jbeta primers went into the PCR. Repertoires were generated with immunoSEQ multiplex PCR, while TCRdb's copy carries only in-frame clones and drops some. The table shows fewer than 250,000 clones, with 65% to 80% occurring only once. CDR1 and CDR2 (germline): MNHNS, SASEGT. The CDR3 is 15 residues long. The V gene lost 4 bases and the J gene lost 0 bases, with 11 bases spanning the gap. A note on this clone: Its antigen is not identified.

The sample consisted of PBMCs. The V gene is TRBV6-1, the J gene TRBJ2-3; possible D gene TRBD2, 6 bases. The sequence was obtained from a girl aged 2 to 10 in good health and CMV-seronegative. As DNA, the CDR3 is TGTGCCAGCAGTGCTAGCGTATACAGCACAGATACGCAGTATTTT. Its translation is CASSASVYSTDTQYF.